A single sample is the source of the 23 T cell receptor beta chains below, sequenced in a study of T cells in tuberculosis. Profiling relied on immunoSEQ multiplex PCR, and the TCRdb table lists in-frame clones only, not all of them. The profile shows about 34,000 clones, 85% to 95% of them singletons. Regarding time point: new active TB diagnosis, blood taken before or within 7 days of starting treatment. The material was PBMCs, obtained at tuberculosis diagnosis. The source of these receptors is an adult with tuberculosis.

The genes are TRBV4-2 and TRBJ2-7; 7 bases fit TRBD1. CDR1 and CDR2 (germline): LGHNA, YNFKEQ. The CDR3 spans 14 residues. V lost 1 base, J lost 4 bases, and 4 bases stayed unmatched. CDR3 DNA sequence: TGTGCCAGCAGCCAAGGGGGACAGCCTTACGAGCAGTACTTC. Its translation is CASSQGGQPYEQYF.

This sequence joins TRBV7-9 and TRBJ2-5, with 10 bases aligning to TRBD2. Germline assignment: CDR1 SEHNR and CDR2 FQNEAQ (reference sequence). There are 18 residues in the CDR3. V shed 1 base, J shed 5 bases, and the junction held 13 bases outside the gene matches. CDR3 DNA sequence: TGTGCCAGCAGCTTAGGCCTAGCGGGGGCTCAGAATCAGGAGACCCAGTACTTC. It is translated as CASSLGLAGAQNQETQYF.

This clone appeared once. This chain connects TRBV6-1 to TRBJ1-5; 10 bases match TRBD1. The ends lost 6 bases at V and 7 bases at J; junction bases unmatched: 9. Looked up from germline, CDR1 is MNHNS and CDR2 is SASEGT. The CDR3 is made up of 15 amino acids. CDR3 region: CASRGNRDRGQPQHF. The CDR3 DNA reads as TGTGCCAGCAGAGGAAACCGGGACAGGGGACAGCCCCAGCATTTT.

For the CDR3, the DNA is TGTGCCAGCAGCTTGGCCGGCGGTCTAGCGTCCTACGAGCAGTACTTC. It translates to CASSLAGGLASYEQYF. This chain links TRBV5-8 with TRBJ2-7, with TRBD2 as a possible D gene (6 bases). The germline V gene encodes CDR1 SGHTS and CDR2 YDEGEE. The CDR3 has 16 amino acids. Trimming left V 0 bases short and J 1 base short, with 14 bases between.

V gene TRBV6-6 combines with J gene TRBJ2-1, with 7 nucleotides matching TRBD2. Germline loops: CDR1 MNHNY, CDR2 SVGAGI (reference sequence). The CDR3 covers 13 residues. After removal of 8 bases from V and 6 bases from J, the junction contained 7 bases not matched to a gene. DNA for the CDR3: TGTGCCAGCTCGCACGGGGGGTTCAATGAGCAGTTCTTC. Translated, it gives CASSHGGFNEQFF.

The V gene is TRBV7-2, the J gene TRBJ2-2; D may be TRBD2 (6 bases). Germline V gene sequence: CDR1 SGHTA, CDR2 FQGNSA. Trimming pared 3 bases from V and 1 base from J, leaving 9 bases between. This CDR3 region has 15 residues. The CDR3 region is CASSFMGGNTGELFF. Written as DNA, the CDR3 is TGTGCCAGCAGCTTCATGGGAGGGAACACCGGGGAGCTGTTTTTT.

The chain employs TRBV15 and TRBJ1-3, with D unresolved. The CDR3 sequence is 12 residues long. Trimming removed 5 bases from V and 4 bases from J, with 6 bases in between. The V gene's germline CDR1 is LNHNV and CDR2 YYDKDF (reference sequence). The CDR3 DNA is TGTGCCACCAGCGCGCCCGGAAACACCATATATTTT. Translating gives CATSAPGNTIYF.

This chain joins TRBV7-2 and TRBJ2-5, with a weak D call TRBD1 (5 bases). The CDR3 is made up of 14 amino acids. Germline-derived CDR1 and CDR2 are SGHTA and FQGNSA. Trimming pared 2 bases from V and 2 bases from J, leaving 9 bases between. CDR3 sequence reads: CASSLRTGQETQYF. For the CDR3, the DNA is TGTGCCAGCAGCTTAAGAACAGGTCAAGAGACCCAGTACTTC.

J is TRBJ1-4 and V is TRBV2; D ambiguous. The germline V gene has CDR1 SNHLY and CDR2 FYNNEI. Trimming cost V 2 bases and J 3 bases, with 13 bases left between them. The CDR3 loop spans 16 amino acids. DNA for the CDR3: TGTGCCAGCAGTGAATCACTCAGGATGGCTAATGAAAAACTGTTTTTT. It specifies CASSESLRMANEKLFF.

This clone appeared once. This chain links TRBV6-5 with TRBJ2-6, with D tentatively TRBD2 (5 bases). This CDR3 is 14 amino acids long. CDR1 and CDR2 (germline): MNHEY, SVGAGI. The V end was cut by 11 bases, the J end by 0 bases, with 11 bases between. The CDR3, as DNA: TGTGCCTCCCAAGGGAGCTCTGGGGCCAACGTCCTGACTTTC. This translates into CASQGSSGANVLTF.

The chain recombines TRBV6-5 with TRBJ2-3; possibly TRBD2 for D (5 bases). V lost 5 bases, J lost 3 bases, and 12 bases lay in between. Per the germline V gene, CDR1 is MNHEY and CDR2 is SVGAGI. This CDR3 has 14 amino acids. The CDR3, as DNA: TGTGCCAGCAGTCCTGCGGGTGCAACAGATACGCAGTATTTT. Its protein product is CASSPAGATDTQYF.

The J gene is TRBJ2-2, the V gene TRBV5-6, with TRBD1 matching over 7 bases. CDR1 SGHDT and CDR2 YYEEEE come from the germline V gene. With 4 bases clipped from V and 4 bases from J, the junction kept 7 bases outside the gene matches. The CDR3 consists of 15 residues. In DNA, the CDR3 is TGTGCCAGCAGCCCCTTAGGGGGCGGCACCGGGGAGCTGTTTTTT. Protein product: CASSPLGGGTGELFF. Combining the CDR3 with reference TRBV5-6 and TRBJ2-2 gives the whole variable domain DAGVTQSPTHLIKTRGQQVTLRCSPKSGHDTVSWYQQALGQGPQFIFQYYEEEERQRGNFPDRFSGHQFPNYSSELNVNALLLGDSALYLCASSPLGGGTGELFFGEGSRLTVL.

This chain's CDR3 is CASSDLSGGQETQYF. As DNA, the CDR3 is TGCGCCAGCAGCGATCTTTCGGGGGGCCAAGAGACCCAGTACTTC. This sequence joins TRBV5-1 and TRBJ2-5; 7 bases are shared with TRBD2. Germline trimming cut 4 bases from V and 1 base from J; bases unmatched to any gene: 7. This CDR3 has 15 residues. In germline, CDR1 is SGHRS, CDR2 YFSETQ.

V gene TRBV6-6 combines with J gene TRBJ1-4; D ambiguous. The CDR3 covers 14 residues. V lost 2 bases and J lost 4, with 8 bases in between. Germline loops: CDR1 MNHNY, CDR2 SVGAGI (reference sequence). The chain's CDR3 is CASSYRGFNEKLFF. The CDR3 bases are TGTGCCAGCAGTTACAGAGGGTTTAATGAAAAACTGTTTTTT.

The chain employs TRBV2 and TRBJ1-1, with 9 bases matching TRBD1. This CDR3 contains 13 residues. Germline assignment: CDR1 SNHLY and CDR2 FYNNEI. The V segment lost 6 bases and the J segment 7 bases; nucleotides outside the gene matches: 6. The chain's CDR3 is CASRGTGTSEAFF. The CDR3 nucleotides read TGTGCCAGCAGGGGGACAGGGACCAGTGAAGCTTTCTTT.

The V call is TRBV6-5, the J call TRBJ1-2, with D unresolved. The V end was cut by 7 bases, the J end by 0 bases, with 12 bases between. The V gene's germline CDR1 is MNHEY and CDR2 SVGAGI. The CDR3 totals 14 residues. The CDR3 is CASTRAGTNYGYTF. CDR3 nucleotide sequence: TGTGCCAGCACCAGAGCCGGGACTAACTATGGCTACACCTTC.

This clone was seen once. The CDR3 here is CASSLTGTGAANEQFF. The CDR3 DNA reads TGTGCCAGCAGCTTGACCGGGACAGGGGCGGCCAATGAGCAGTTCTTC. This chain connects TRBV5-5 to TRBJ2-1; 10 bases map to TRBD1. The CDR3 is 16 residues long. Per the germline V gene, CDR1 is SGHKS and CDR2 is YYEKEE (reference sequence). V lost 1 base to trimming and J lost 6 bases; unmatched junction nucleotides: 7.

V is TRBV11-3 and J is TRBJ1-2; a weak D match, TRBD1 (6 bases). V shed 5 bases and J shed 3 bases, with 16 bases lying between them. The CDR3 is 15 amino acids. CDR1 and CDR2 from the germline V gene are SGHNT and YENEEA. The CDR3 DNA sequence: TGTGCCAGCAGCCCCAGACAGGAGACTCACTATGGCTACACCTTC. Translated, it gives CASSPRQETHYGYTF.

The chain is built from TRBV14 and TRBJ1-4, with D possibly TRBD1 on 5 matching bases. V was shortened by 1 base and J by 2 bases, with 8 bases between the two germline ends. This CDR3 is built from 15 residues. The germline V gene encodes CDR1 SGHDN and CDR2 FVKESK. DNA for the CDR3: TGTGCCAGCAGCCAAGGACAGTATACTAATGAAAAACTGTTTTTT. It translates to CASSQGQYTNEKLFF.

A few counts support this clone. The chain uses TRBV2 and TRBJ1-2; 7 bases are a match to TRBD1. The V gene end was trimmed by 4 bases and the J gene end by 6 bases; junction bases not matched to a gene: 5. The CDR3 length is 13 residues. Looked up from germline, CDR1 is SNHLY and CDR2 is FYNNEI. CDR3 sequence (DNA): TGTGCCAGCAGTGCTACAGGGGTTAATGGCTACACCTTC. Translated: CASSATGVNGYTF.

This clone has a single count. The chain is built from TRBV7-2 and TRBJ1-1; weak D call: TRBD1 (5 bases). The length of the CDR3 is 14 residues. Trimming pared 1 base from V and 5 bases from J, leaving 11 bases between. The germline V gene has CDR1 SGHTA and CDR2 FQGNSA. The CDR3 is CASSLGGVETEAFF. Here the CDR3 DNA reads TGTGCCAGCAGCTTAGGGGGGGTGGAAACTGAAGCTTTCTTT.

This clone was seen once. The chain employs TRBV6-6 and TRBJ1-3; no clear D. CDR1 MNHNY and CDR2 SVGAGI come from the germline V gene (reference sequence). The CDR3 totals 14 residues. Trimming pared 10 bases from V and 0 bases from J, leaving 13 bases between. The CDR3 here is CATLNPLSGNTIYF. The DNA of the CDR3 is TGTGCCACGCTAAACCCTCTCTCTGGAAACACCATATATTTT.

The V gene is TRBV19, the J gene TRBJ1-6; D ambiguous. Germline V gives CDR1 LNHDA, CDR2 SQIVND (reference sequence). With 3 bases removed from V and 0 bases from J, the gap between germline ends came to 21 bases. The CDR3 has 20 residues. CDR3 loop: CASSIRAEAILSSYNSPLHF. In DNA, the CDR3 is TGTGCCAGTAGTATTCGGGCGGAGGCGATTCTGAGCTCCTATAATTCACCCCTCCACTTT.